This TCR beta chain was identified during a study of T cell responses to AZD1222 COVID-19 vaccine. Study-level findings and limits: Females made up more of the donors, who were largely white British, and clonal diversity may have come out too low. Spike-specific TCR breadth and depth both grew after two AZD1222 doses.

The J segment lost 2 bases and the V segment lost 9 bases, leaving 8 bases of the junction unmatched. Germline V CDR1 and CDR2: MNHEY, SVGAGI. The CDR3 covers 15 residues. With respect to this clone: The antigen is not known.

Method: immunoSEQ multiplex PCR; TCRdb's copy keeps in-frame clones and lacks some. This table has 90,000 to 120,000 clones, roughly 87% appearing once. This clonotype was obtained from an adult in good health. Source: peripheral blood, taken on day 0 of AZD1222 vaccination. The chain employs TRBV6-5 and TRBJ2-3; TRBD1 aligns across 10 bases. CDR3 residues: CASRLGQGITDTQYF. CDR3 in DNA: TGTGCCAGTCGGCTGGGACAGGGGATCACAGATACGCAGTATTTT.